The rows below give T cell receptor beta chains drawn from one sample of a study of blood T cell repertoires in COVID-19. The repertoire was sequenced with immunoSEQ multiplex PCR; TCRdb's copy has only in-frame clones and lacks some. Here the sample spans tens of thousands of clones, over 75% being singletons. Sequenced input: peripheral blood. Receptors were obtained from a human donor in a cohort sampled during active COVID-19. The donor label of this sample is uncertain. Both conserved end residues are part of each CDR3. A D gene is named only where the DNA matches it firmly.

TRBD2	13	TRBV3-1/TRBV3-2	TRBJ2-7	TGTGCCAGCAGCCGGGGGGGTAAATACGAGCAGTACTTC	CASSRGGKYEQYF
-	17	TRBV28	TRBJ1-6	TGTGCCAGCAGTTCCCCCCGCCCCGGGTCCTATAATTCACCCCTCCACTTT	CASSSPRPGSYNSPLHF
TRBD1	15	TRBV28	TRBJ2-5	TGTGCCAGCAGACCCGGACAGGGGCAAAAAGAGACCCAGTACTTC	CASRPGQGQKETQYF
TRBD1	15	TRBV6-6	TRBJ2-1	TGTGCCAGCAGTCGACAGGGAAGCTCCTACAATGAGCAGTTCTTC	CASSRQGSSYNEQFF
TRBD1	13	TRBV7-2	TRBJ2-5	TGTGCCAGCAGCCCCAGGGGGCGGGAGACCCAGTACTTC	CASSPRGRETQYF
-	17	TRBV7-2	TRBJ1-5	TGTGCCAGCAGCTTAGGTTTTGGGGCGTATAGCAATCAGCCCCAGCATTTT	CASSLGFGAYSNQPQHF
TRBD1	14	TRBV5-1	TRBJ2-5	TGCGCCAGCAGCTCGGGACAGATTGGGGAGACCCAGTACTTC	CASSSGQIGETQYF
-	15	TRBV15	TRBJ2-2	TGTGCCACCAGCAGCGGGGGACCAAACACCGGGGAGCTGTTTTTT	CATSSGGPNTGELFF
-	14	TRBV7-6	TRBJ2-7	TGTGCCAGCAGCTTACTCCCGGGGTGGGAAGAGCAGTACTTC	CASSLLPGWEEQYF
TRBD2	16	TRBV6-5	TRBJ2-7	TGTGCCAGCAGTTACTCGGTAGCGGGGGTCTCCTACGAGCAGTACTTC	CASSYSVAGVSYEQYF
-	16	TRBV5-1	TRBJ2-2	TGCGCCAGCAGCTTGGGTAGTAGCGGGAACACCGGGGAGCTGTTTTTT	CASSLGSSGNTGELFF
-	15	TRBV7-2	TRBJ1-2	TGTGCCAGCAGCCGCCGCGCGACCGGTGCAGGAGGCTACACCTTC	CASSRRATGAGGYTF
-	16	TRBV5-5	TRBJ1-6	TGTGCCAGCAGTTTGGAAGGGGGATGGGCTAATTCACCCCTCCACTTT	CASSLEGGWANSPLHF
-	14	TRBV7-2	TRBJ1-1	TGTGCCAGCAGCTACTACCCCCAAGGCACTGAAGCTTTCTTT	CASSYYPQGTEAFF
-	14	TRBV14	TRBJ2-7	TGTGCCAGCAGCCAAGTACAGGGTAATTACGAGCAGTACTTC	CASSQVQGNYEQYF
TRBD1	16	TRBV29-1	TRBJ1-5	TGCAGCAAACCGGGACAGGGCCACCTCACTAATCAGCCCCAGCATTTT	CSKPGQGHLTNQPQHF
-	13	TRBV5-5	TRBJ2-3	TGTGCCAGCAGCTTCCGGGGCACAGATACGCAGTATTTT	CASSFRGTDTQYF